The 6 T cell receptor beta chains below all came from one sample that was sequenced in a study of blood T cell repertoires in COVID-19. This table comes from immunoSEQ multiplex PCR, and its TCRdb copy is limited to in-frame clones, with some not included. The sample consists of about 140,000 clones, around 80% of them appearing once. Specimen: peripheral blood. These receptors were obtained from a man older than 75 with acute or convalescent COVID-19.

The genes are TRBV28 and TRBJ1-4, with TRBD1 matching over 7 bases. The CDR3 is 15 amino acids. Looked up from germline, CDR1 is MDHEN and CDR2 is SYDVKM. The V segment lost 5 bases and the J segment 4 bases; nucleotides outside the gene matches: 7. The CDR3 loop reads CASSHQGVLNEKLFF. The CDR3 region has the DNA TGTGCCAGCAGTCACCAGGGGGTACTTAATGAAAAACTGTTTTTT.

The chain couples TRBV5-1 to TRBJ1-4; D not resolved. The germline CDR1 and CDR2 sequences are SGHRS and YFSETQ. The CDR3 runs 13 residues. V was cut by 0 bases and J by 8 bases, with 8 bases left in between. The CDR3 DNA sequence: TGCGCCAGCAGCTTGGGTGCGGGGGAAAAACTGTTTTTT. Protein: CASSLGAGEKLFF.

The rearrangement links TRBV25-1 to TRBJ2-7; D is possibly TRBD1 (5 bases). Trimming took off 6 bases at V and 2 bases at J, with 11 bases between the two ends. The CDR3 is 13 amino acids. Germline CDR1 MGHDK, CDR2 SYGVNS. DNA of the CDR3: TGTGCCAGCAGGAGCAGGGAAACCTACGAGCAGTACTTC. It codes for CASRSRETYEQYF.

The V and J genes are TRBV5-1 and TRBJ2-5; perhaps TRBD1 as D (5 bases). CDR3 length: 14 residues. V gave up 3 bases and J gave up 5 bases, with 14 bases separating them. CDR1 and CDR2 (germline): SGHRS, YFSETQ. CDR3 in DNA: TGCGCCAGCAGCTCTGGGGCTCCGGAGGAGACCCAGTACTTC. Protein: CASSSGAPEETQYF.

The rearrangement uses TRBV5-1 and TRBJ2-7; weak D call: TRBD1 (6 bases). The germline gives CDR1 SGHRS, CDR2 YFSETQ. The CDR3 loop spans 14 amino acids. V lost 4 bases and J 2 bases, leaving 13 bases between the germline ends. In DNA, the CDR3 is TGCGCCAGCAGCCTCGCAGGGGCTACCTACGAGCAGTACTTC. Translation: CASSLAGATYEQYF.

The chain is built from TRBV18 and TRBJ1-5; D is ambiguous. Germline V gives CDR1 KGHSH, CDR2 LQKENI. Trimming stripped 2 bases from V and 2 bases from J, with 4 bases between. This CDR3 contains 13 residues. CDR3 loop: CASSPGRNQPQHF. CDR3 nucleotides: TGTGCCAGCTCACCAGGGCGCAATCAGCCCCAGCATTTT.